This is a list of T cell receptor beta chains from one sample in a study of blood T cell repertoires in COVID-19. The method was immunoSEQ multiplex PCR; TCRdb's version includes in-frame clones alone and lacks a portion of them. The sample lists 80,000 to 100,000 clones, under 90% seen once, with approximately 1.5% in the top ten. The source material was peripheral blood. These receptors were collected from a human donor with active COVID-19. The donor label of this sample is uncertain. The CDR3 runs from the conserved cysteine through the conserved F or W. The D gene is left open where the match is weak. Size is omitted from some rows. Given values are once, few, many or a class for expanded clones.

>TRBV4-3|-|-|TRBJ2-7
TGCGCCAGCAGCCAAGACCACAGCACCTACGAGCAGTACTTC
CASSQDHSTYEQYF
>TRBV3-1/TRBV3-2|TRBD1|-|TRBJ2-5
TGTGCCAGCAGCCGGGACAGGCAAGAGACCCAGTACTTC
CASSRDRQETQYF
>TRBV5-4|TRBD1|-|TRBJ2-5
TGTGCCAGCAGCTATGGGACAGGGAAAGAGACCCAGTACTTC
CASSYGTGKETQYF
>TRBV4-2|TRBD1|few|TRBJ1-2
TGTGCCAGCAGCCCCCCGGGACAGGGCACGAGTGGCTACACCTTC
CASSPPGQGTSGYTF
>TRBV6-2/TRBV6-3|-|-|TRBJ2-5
TGTGCCAGCAGTTACTCGAAGGCAGGCTCGGAGACCCAGTACTTC
CASSYSKAGSETQYF
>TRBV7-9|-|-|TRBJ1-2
TGTGCCAGCAGCTTAGTGGGCAGGGGCACATATATGGATGGCTACACCTTC
CASSLVGRGTYMDGYTF
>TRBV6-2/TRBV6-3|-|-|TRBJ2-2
TGTGCCAGCAGTTACTCTCGGGGGACCGGGGAGCTGTTTTTT
CASSYSRGTGELFF
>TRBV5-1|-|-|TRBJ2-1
TGCGCCAGCAGCTTGGTTCTGGGCGACTACAATGAGCAGTTCTTC
CASSLVLGDYNEQFF
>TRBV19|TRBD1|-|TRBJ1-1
TGTGCCAGTAGGGGACAGGGGGCCGGCACTGAAGCTTTCTTT
CASRGQGAGTEAFF
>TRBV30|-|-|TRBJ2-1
TGTGCCTCCTCAGACCCGGGACTTACTTACAATGAGCAGTTCTTC
CASSDPGLTYNEQFF
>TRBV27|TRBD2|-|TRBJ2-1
TGTGCCAGCAGTCCTCCGGGACTAGCACCTTTCTACAATGAGCAGTTCTTC
CASSPPGLAPFYNEQFF
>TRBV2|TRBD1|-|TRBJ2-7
TGTGCCAGCAGTGGACCGGGACAGGGAAGGTACGAGCAGTACTTC
CASSGPGQGRYEQYF
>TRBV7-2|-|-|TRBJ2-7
TGTGCCAGCAGCTTAGGGGGCGGGGTCGGTTCCTACGAGCAGTACTTC
CASSLGGGVGSYEQYF
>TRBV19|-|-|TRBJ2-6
TGTGCCAGTAGTACACAGGGCTCTGGGGCCAACGTCCTGACTTTC
CASSTQGSGANVLTF
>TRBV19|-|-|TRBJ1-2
TGTGCCAGTAGTCCCACGGCGGAAGCTCCCTATGGCTACACCTTC
CASSPTAEAPYGYTF
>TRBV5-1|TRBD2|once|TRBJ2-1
TGCGCCAGCAGCCCAGAAGCGGGGGGGCCGGAGAATGAGCAGTTCTTC
CASSPEAGGPENEQFF
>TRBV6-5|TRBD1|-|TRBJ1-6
TGTGCCAGCCGGGACAGAGATAATTCACCCCTCCACTTT
CASRDRDNSPLHF
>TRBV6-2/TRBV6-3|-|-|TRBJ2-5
TGTGCCAGCAGTTACCTTCGGGGAGCGGCCCAGTACTTC
CASSYLRGAAQYF
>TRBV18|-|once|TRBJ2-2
TGTGCCAGCTCACCGTCGGGGGGCCTCACCGGGGAGCTGTTTTTT
CASSPSGGLTGELFF
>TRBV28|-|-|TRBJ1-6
TGTGCCAGCCACACTTTGGTAAGGGGTAATGTCGATTCACCCCTCCACTTT
CASHTLVRGNVDSPLHF
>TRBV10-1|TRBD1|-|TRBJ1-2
TGCGCCAGCAGGGACAGGGCAAGGTATGGCTACACCTTC
CASRDRARYGYTF
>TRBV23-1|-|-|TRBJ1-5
TGCGCCAGGTTCCTAGCCGGTCAGCCCCAGCATTTT
CARFLAGQPQHF
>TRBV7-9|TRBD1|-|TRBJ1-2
TGTGCCAGCAGCCGGATCCGGACAGGGGGCAGCTATGGCTACACCTTC
CASSRIRTGGSYGYTF
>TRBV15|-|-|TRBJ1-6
TGTGCCACCAGCCCATCCAGAGGGAATAATTCACCCCTCCACTTT
CATSPSRGNNSPLHF
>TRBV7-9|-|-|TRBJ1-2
TGTGCCAGCAGCCTACTCCCGTCGGGAGGCTATGGCTACACCTTC
CASSLLPSGGYGYTF
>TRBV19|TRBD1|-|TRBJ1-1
TGTGCCAGTAGTATATCCCACTCACAGGGGGCAGGTGAAGCTTTCTTT
CASSISHSQGAGEAFF
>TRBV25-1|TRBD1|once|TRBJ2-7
TGTGCCAGCAGTACCCAACCGGGACAGGGCCCTTACGAGCAGTACTTC
CASSTQPGQGPYEQYF
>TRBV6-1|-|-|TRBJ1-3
TGTGCCAGCAGTGACGGGGGTGCTGGAAACACCATATATTTT
CASSDGGAGNTIYF
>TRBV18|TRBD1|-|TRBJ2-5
TGTGCCAGCTCACTGGGACAGAAAGAGACCCAGTACTTC
CASSLGQKETQYF
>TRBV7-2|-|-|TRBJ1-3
TGTGCCAGCAGCTTCGGGGTATCTGGAAACACCATATATTTT
CASSFGVSGNTIYF
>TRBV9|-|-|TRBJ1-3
TGTGCCAGCAGCGTAAATCAGGGGTCCTACTCTGGAAACACCATATATTTT
CASSVNQGSYSGNTIYF
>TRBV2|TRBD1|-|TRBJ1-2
TGTGCCGTACGGACAGGGACAGACTATGGCTACACCTTC
CAVRTGTDYGYTF
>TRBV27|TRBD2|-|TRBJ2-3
TGTGCCAGCAGCCATATGCGGGGACTAGCTCGTCCAGATACGCAGTATTTT
CASSHMRGLARPDTQYF
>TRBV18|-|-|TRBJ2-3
TGTGCCAGCTCACCTGAGTCCGGAGATACGCAGTATTTT
CASSPESGDTQYF
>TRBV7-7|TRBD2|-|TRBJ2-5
TGTGCCAGCAGGCCAACGACTAGCGGGGGGGAAGAGACCCAGTACTTC
CASRPTTSGGEETQYF
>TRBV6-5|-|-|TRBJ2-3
TGTGCCAGCAGTAGGGAGGGGGGAGCCCCAGATACGCAGTATTTT
CASSREGGAPDTQYF
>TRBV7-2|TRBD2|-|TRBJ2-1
TGTGCCAGCAGCTACCGGGGGGGGTCCTACAATGAGCAGTTCTTC
CASSYRGGSYNEQFF
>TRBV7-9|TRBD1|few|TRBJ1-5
TGTGCCAGCAGCAACACCGGGACAGAAGATAGCAATCAGCCCCAGCATTTT
CASSNTGTEDSNQPQHF
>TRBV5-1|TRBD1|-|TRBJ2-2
TGCGCCAGCAGCCGGACAGGGACGAACACCGGGGAGCTGTTTTTT
CASSRTGTNTGELFF
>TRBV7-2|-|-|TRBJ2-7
TGTGCCAGCAGCTTATCGACAGGAATTGCCTACGAGCAGTACTTC
CASSLSTGIAYEQYF
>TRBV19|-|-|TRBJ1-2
TGTGCCAGTAGTACCCCGGGACAAGGAAACTATGGCTACACCTTC
CASSTPGQGNYGYTF
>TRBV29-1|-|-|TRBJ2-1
TGCAGCGTTGAAGATCAGGGGGACTTGTCCTACAATGAGCAGTTCTTC
CSVEDQGDLSYNEQFF
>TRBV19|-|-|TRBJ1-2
TGTGCCAGTAGTATGTTCAGTTACTATGGCTACACCTTC
CASSMFSYYGYTF
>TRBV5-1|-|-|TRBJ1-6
TGCGCCAGCAGCAGACGGGGGGTGGATAATTCACCCCTCCACTTT
CASSRRGVDNSPLHF
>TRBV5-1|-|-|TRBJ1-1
TGCGCCAGCAGCTTGGTTGCCAGTAATGAAGCTTTCTTT
CASSLVASNEAFF
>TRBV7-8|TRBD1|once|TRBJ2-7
TGTGCCAGCAGTATCCGGGACAGGGGGCACGAGCAGTACTTC
CASSIRDRGHEQYF
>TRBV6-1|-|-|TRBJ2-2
TGTGCCAGCAGTGAAGCGGGCGGAGGATACGGGGAGCTGTTTTTT
CASSEAGGGYGELFF
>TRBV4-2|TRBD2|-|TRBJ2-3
TGTGCCAGCAGCCGACGGACCGCTAGCGGGGGCCAATCCGTCGATACGCAGTATTTT
CASSRRTASGGQSVDTQYF
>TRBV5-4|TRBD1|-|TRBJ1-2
TGTGCAGCGGGGGACAGGGGGCGGACCCCCACTAACTATGGCTACACCTTC
CAAGDRGRTPTNYGYTF
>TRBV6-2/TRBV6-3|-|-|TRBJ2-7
TGTGCCAGCAGTTACGCGGGGCCCCCGGCACTCTACGAGCAGTACTTC
CASSYAGPPALYEQYF
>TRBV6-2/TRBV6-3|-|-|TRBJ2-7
TGTGCCAGCAGCCCTCGGTACCCGTCCTACGAGCAGTACTTC
CASSPRYPSYEQYF
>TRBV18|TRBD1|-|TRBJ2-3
TGTGCCAGCTCACCACAAGGGGGCCGGAGCACAGATACGCAGTATTTT
CASSPQGGRSTDTQYF
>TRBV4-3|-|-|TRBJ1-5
TGCGCCAGCAGCCAAGAACAGTTCAGCAATCAGCCCCAGCATTTT
CASSQEQFSNQPQHF
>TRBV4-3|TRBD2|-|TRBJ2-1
TGCGCCAGCAGCCTGCAGCTAGCGGTGTACAATGAGCAGTTCTTC
CASSLQLAVYNEQFF
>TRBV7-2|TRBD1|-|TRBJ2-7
TGTGCCAGCAGCTTGACAGGGGACGAGCAGTACTTC
CASSLTGDEQYF
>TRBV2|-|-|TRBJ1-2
TGTGCCAGCAGTGAATCGTCGGCAGGGCCCTATGGCTACACCTTC
CASSESSAGPYGYTF
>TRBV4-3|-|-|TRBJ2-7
TGCGCCAGCAGCCAAGATGGGGGGAACGAGCAGTACTTC
CASSQDGGNEQYF
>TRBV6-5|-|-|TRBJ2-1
TGTGCCAGCAGTTACTCGGACACTTCCAATGAGCAGTTCTTC
CASSYSDTSNEQFF
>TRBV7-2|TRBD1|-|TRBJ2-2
TGTGCCAGCAGCTGGGACAGGGAAAATCTCCTCTCAAACACCGGGGAGCTGTTTTTT
CASSWDRENLLSNTGELFF
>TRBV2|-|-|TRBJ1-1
TGTGCCAGCAGGCGCACGACAGGCGGAACTGAAGCTTTCTTT
CASRRTTGGTEAFF